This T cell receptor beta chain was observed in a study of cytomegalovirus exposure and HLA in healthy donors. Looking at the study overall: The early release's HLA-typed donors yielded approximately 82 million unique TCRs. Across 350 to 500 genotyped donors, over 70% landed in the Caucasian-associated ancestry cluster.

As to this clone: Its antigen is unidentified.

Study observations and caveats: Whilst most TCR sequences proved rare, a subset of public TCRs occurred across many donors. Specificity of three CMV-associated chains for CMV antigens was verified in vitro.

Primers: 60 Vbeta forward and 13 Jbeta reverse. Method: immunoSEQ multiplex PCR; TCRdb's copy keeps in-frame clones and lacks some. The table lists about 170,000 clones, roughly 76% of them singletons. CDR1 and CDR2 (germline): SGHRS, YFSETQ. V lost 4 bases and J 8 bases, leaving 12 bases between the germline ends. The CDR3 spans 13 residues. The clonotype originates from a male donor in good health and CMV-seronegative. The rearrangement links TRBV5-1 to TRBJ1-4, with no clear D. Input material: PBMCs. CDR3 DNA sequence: TGCGCCAGCAGCGCGGCCGAGAACGAAAAACTGTTTTTT. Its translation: CASSAAENEKLFF.